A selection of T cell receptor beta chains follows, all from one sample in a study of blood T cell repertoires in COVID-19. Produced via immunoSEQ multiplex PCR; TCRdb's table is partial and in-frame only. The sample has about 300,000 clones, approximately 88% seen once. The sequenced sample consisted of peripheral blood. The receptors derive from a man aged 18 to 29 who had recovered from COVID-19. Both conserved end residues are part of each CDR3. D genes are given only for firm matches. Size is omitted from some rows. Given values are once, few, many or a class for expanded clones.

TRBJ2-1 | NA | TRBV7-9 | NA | TGTGCCAGCAGCTTAGGATCAGACAGGAGCAATGAGCAGTTCTTC | CASSLGSDRSNEQFF
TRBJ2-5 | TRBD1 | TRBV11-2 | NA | TGTGCCAGCAGCTTAGCAGGGGGGACCCAGTACTTC | CASSLAGGTQYF
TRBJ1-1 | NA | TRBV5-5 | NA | TGTGCCAGCAGCCAGGCCCTCTCAGGGCAAGCTTTCTTT | CASSQALSGQAFF
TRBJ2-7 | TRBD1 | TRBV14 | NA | TGTGCCAGCAGCCCCTTCCCGACAGGGAGCTACGAGCAGTACTTC | CASSPFPTGSYEQYF
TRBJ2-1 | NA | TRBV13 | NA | TGTGCCAGCAGCTTAGGCTCGGGTTCCTACAATGAGCAGTTCTTC | CASSLGSGSYNEQFF
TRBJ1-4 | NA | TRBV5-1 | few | TGCGCCAGCAGCTTGGGAGGGCGGACTAATGAAAAACTGTTTTTT | CASSLGGRTNEKLFF
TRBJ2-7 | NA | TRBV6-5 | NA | TGTGCCACTCAGACGGGTCTCTACGAGCAGTACTTC | CATQTGLYEQYF
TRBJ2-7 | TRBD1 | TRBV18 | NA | TGTGCCAGCTCACCGGGACAGGGACTCTACGAGCAGTACTTC | CASSPGQGLYEQYF
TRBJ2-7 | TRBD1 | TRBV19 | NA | TGTGCCAGTAGTATCCGACAGGGAAAAGACTACGAGCAGTACTTC | CASSIRQGKDYEQYF
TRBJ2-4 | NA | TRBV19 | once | TGTGCCAGTAGTATATCTCCCGGCGGAGGCAACATTCAGTACTTC | CASSISPGGGNIQYF
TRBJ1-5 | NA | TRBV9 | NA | TGTGCCAGCAGCACCTGGACAGTTAGCAATCAGCCCCAGCATTTT | CASSTWTVSNQPQHF
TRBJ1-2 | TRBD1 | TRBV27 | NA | TGTGCCAGCAGGACAGGGTTAGCGGATGGCTACACCTTC | CASRTGLADGYTF
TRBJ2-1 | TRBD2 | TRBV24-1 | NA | TGTGCCACCAGTCGTACTAGCGGGGGGAAGGATGAGCAGTTCTTC | CATSRTSGGKDEQFF
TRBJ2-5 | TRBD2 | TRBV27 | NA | TGTGCCACCTCCCCCACGGGGGGGTTGGCGACCCAGTACTTC | CATSPTGGLATQYF
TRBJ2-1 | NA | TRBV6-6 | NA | TGTGCCAGCAGTTACATCTCGGGAAATGAGCAGTTCTTC | CASSYISGNEQFF
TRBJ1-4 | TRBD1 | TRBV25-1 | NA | TGTGCCAGCAGTGCGGACAGGCCAACTAATGAAAAACTGTTTTTT | CASSADRPTNEKLFF
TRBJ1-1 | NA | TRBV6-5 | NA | TGTGCCAGCATCACCAGGGAAACTGAAGCTTTCTTT | CASITRETEAFF
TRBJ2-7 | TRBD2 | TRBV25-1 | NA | TGTGCCAGCAGCGGGGGGGTCTACGAGCAGTACTTC | CASSGGVYEQYF
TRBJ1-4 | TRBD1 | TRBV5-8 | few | TGTGCCAGCAGCTTGGAGGGACAGGGTGGTGAAAAACTGTTTTTT | CASSLEGQGGEKLFF
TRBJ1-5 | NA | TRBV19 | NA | TGTGCCAGTAGCCTTATTCAGGGGAGCAATCAGCCCCAGCATTTT | CASSLIQGSNQPQHF
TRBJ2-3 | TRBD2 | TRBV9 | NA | TGTGCCAGCAGCGCCCTCATAACCGGGACTAGCGGCACAGATACGCAGTATTTT | CASSALITGTSGTDTQYF
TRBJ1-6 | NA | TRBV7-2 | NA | TGTGCCAGCAGCCGGAGACAGGTGCTTGGATCACCCCTCCACTTT | CASSRRQVLGSPLHF
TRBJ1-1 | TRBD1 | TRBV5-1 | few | TGCGCCAGCAGCTGGGACAGCATGAACACTGAAGCTTTCTTT | CASSWDSMNTEAFF
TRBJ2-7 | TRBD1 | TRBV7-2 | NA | TGTGCCAGCAGCCGCGACAGGGGGCTCTACGAGCAGTACTTC | CASSRDRGLYEQYF
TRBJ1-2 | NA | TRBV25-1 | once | TGTGCCAGCAGTGAAGGCCGGAGTCTAGGCTACACCTTC | CASSEGRSLGYTF
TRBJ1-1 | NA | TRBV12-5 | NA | TGTGCTAGTGGTTTGGGACAGAACACTGAAGCTTTCTTT | CASGLGQNTEAFF
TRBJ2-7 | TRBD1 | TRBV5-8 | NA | TGTGCCAGCAGTACCGGACAGGGGGCTCCACACGAGCAGTACTTC | CASSTGQGAPHEQYF
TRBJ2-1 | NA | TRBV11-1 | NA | TGTGCCAGCAGCTTAGGGCTCTACAATGAGCAGTTCTTC | CASSLGLYNEQFF
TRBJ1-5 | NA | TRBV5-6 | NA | TGTGCCAGCAGCCGGTGGGGCCAGGGCGTCAATCAGCCCCAGCATTTT | CASSRWGQGVNQPQHF
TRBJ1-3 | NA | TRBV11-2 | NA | TGTGCCAGCCGACTGCTAGACACCATATATTTT | CASRLLDTIYF
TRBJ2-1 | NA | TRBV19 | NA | TGTGCCAGTAGTATAGGTCAGTCCTCCTACAATGAGCAGTTCTTC | CASSIGQSSYNEQFF
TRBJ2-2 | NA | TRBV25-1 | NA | TGTGCCAGCAGTGACAGGGCTTGGGCCGGGGAGCTGTTTTTT | CASSDRAWAGELFF
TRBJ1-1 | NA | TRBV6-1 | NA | TGTGCCAGCAGTGAAGCTGGCTTCCCTAGCACTGAAGCTTTCTTT | CASSEAGFPSTEAFF
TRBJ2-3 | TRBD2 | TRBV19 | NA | TGTGCCAGTAGATCGACCGGGACTAGCCGTCCGTATTTT | CASRSTGTSRPYF
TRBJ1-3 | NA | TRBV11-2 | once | TGTGCCAGCAGCTTTAGGGGCCCCAACTCTGGAAACACCATATATTTT | CASSFRGPNSGNTIYF
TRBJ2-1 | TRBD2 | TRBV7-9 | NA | TGTGCCAGCAGCCGCGGAACTAGCGGGGGTTACAATGAGCAGTTCTTC | CASSRGTSGGYNEQFF
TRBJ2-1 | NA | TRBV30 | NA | TGTGCCTGGGAGGGGATATGGACCGAGGATAAGGGGAAGTATTACAATGAGCAGTTCTTC | CAWEGIWTEDKGKYYNEQFF
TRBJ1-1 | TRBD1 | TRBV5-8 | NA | TGTGCCAGCAGCTTGGACGACAGGGTTATGAACACTGAAGCTTTCTTT | CASSLDDRVMNTEAFF
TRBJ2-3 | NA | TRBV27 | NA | TGTGCCAGCAGTTTAACAGAGAGCACCACAGATACGCAGTATTTT | CASSLTESTTDTQYF
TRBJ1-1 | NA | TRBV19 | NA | TGTGCCAGTGGAGGGTTTGAAGCTTTCTTT | CASGGFEAFF
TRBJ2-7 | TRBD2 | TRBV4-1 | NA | TGCGCCAGCAGCCAGGGGACTAGCGGGCGCCGAAGCGACGAGCAGTACTTC | CASSQGTSGRRSDEQYF
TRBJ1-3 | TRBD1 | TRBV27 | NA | TGTGCCAGCAGTCAAGGGACAGGCGGAGGAAACACCATATATTTT | CASSQGTGGGNTIYF
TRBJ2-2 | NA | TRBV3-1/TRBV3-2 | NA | TGTGCCAGCAGCCAAGATCTTACCGGGGAGCTGTTTTTT | CASSQDLTGELFF
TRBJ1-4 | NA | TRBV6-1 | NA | TGTGCCAGCAGTGAAGCTGGGGGGTCTAATGAAAAACTGTTTTTT | CASSEAGGSNEKLFF
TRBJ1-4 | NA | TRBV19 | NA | TGTGCCAGCCGTGACAGTGCAAATGAAAAACTGTTTTTT | CASRDSANEKLFF
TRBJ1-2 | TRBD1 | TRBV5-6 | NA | TGTGCCAGCAGAGGACAGGGGGGCTATGGCTACACCTTC | CASRGQGGYGYTF
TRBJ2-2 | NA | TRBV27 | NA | TGTGCCAGCAGTTTAGGGGACTTACTCACCGGGGAGCTGTTTTTT | CASSLGDLLTGELFF
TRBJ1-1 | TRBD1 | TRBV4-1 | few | TGCGCCAGCAGCCTAGGGACAGGGAACACTGAAGCTTTCTTT | CASSLGTGNTEAFF
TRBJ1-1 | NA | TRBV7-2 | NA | TGTGCCAGCAGCTTAGTGAGGACGGGACAGAACACTGAAGCTTTCTTT | CASSLVRTGQNTEAFF
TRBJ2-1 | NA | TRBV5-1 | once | TGCGCCAGCAGCTTGGCCCTAGGGGGTCCCTACAATGAGCAGTTCTTC | CASSLALGGPYNEQFF
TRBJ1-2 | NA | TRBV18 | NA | TGTGCCAGCTCACCACCCAGGGGAGCTAACTATGGCTACACCTTC | CASSPPRGANYGYTF
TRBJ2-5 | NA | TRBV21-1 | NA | TGTGCCAGCAGCAAATGGTGCTTAGGGGGCCAAGAGACCCAGTACTTC | CASSKWCLGGQETQYF
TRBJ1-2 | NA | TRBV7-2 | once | TGTGCCAGCAGCTTAGCGGGCCGGGGTCCCTATGGCTACACCTTC | CASSLAGRGPYGYTF
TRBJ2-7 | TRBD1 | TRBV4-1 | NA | TGCGCCAGCAGCCAAGGACAGGGGGGGCCTCAGTACTTC | CASSQGQGGPQYF
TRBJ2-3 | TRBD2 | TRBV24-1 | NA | TGTGCCACCAGTGACGGGGGGAGCACAGATACGCAGTATTTT | CATSDGGSTDTQYF